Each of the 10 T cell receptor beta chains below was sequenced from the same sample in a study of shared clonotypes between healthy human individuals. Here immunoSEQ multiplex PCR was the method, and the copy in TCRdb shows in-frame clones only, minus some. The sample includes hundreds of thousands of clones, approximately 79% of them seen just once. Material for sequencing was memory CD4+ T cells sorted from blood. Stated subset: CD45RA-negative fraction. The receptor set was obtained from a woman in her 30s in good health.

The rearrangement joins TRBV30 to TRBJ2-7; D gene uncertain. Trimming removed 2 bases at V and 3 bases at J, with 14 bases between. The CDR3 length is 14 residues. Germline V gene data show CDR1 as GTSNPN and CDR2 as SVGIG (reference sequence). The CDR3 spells CAWSNGLEYYEQYF. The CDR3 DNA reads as TGTGCCTGGAGTAACGGGCTAGAATACTACGAGCAGTACTTC. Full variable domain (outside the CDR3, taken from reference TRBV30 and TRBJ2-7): SQTIHQWPATLVQPVGSPLSLECTVEGTSNPNLYWYRQAAGRGLQLLFYSVGIGQISSEVPQNLSASRPQDRQFILSSKKLLLSDSGFYLCAWSNGLEYYEQYFGPGTRLTVT.

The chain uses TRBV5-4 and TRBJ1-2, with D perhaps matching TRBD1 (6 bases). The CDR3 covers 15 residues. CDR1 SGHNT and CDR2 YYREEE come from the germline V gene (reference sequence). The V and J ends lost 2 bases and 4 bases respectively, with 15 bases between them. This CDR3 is CASSFLGAHGYGYTF. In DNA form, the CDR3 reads TGTGCCAGCAGCTTCTTGGGGGCGCACGGCTATGGCTACACCTTC.

The DNA of the CDR3 is TGTGCCAGCAGCCGACACGGAAGCTCTGGGGCCAACGTCCTGACTTTC. Translating gives CASSRHGSSGANVLTF. V and J are TRBV7-3 and TRBJ2-6, with D hard to call. The CDR3 runs to 16 residues. Germline CDR1 SGHTA, CDR2 FQGTGA. With 5 bases removed from V and 0 bases from J, the gap between germline ends came to 11 bases.

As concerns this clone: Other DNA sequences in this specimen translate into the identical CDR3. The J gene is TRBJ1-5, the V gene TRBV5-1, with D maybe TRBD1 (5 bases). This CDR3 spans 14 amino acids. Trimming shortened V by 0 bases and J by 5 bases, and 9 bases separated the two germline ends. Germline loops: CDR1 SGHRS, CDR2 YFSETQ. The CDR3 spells CASSLALGDQPQHF. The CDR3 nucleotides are TGCGCCAGCAGCTTGGCCCTGGGGGATCAGCCCCAGCATTTT.

The CDR3 protein is CASSSTGAYSNQPQHF. CDR3 in DNA: TGTGCCAGCAGCAGTACAGGGGCTTATAGCAATCAGCCCCAGCATTTT. The genes are TRBV5-6 and TRBJ1-5; 7 bases fit TRBD1. CDR1 SGHDT and CDR2 YYEEEE come from the germline V gene. The trim removed 4 bases at V and 0 bases at J, leaving 7 bases unmatched. This CDR3 has 16 residues.

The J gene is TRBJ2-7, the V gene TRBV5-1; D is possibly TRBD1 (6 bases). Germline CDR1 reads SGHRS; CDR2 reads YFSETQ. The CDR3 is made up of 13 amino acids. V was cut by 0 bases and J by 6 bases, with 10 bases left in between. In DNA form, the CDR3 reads TGCGCCAGCAGCTTGGTGGGCAGGGGCGAGCAGTACTTC. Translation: CASSLVGRGEQYF.

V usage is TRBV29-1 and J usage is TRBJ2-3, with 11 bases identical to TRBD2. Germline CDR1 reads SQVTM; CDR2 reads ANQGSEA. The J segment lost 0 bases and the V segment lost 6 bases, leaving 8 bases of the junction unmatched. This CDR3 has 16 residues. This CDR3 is CSVRFGTSGSTDTQYF. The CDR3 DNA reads TGCAGCGTCCGATTCGGGACTAGCGGTAGCACAGATACGCAGTATTTT.

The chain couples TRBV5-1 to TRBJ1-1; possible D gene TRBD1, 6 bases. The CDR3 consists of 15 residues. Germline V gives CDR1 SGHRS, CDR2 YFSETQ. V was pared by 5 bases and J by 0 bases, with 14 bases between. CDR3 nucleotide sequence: TGCGCCAGCAGGGGCCGGGGACAATTGAACACTGAAGCTTTCTTT. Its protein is CASRGRGQLNTEAFF.

The CDR3 protein is CASSPGQGNIQYF. Written as DNA, the CDR3 is TGCGCCAGCAGCCCTGGACAGGGGAACATTCAGTACTTC. The chain links TRBV10-2 to TRBJ2-4, with 9 bases lining up with TRBD1. The J segment lost 7 bases and the V segment lost 6 bases, leaving 4 bases of the junction unmatched. The CDR3 is 13 amino acids. In germline, CDR1 is WSHSY, CDR2 SAAADI.

The CDR3, as DNA: TGTGCCAGCAGCCAAGGGACAGGCTCAGGTTTAGCCAAAAACATTCAGTACTTC. This translates into CASSQGTGSGLAKNIQYF. V gene TRBV14 combines with J gene TRBJ2-4, with 7 bases identical to TRBD1. This CDR3 has 18 residues. J gave up 0 bases and V 1 base, and 9 bases lay outside the gene matches. Germline V CDR1 and CDR2: SGHDN, FVKESK.